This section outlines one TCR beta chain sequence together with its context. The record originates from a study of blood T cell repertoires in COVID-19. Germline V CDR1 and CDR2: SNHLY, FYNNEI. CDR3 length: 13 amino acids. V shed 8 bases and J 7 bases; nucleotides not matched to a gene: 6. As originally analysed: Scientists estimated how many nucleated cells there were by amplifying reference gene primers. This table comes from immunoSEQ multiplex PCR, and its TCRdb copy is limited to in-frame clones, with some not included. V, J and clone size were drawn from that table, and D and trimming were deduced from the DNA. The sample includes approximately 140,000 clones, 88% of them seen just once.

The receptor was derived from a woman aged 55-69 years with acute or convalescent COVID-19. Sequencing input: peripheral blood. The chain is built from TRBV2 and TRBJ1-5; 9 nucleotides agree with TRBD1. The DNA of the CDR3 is TGTGCCAGCGGTGGGGACAGGGCGCAGCCCCAGCATTTT. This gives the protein CASGGDRAQPQHF.